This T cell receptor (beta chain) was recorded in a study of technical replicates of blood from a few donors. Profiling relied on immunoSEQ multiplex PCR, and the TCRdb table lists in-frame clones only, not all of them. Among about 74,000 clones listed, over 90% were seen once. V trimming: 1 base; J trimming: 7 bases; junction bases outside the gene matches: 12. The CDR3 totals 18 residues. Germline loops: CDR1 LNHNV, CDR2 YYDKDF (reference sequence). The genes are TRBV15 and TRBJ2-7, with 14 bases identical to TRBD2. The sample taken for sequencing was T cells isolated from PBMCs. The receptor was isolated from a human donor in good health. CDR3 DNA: TGTGCCACCAGCAGAGCGGGACTAGCGGGGGTATGGGTATGGGAGCAGTACTTC. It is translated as CATSRAGLAGVWVWEQYF. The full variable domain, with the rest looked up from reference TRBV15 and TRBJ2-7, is DAMVIQNPRYQVTQFGKPVTLSCSQTLNHNVMYWYQQKSSQAPKLLFHYYDKDFNNEADTPDNFQSRRPNTSFCFLDIRSPGLGDTAMYLCATSRAGLAGVWVWEQYFGPGTRLTVT.